The following is a T cell receptor (beta chain) sequence with its context. As yet, its antigen is unknown. CDR1 is SEHNR, CDR2 FQNEAQ, per germline (reference sequence). The CDR3 extends over 14 amino acids. V lost 5 bases and J 1 base, leaving 11 bases between the germline ends. The sample belongs to a study of long-term antiretroviral therapy in people with HIV. General observations from the study: HIV repertoires covered narrower CDR3 length ranges than controls did. ART adherence was not documented, and neither viral resistance nor therapy changes had any data.

Sequencing used immunoSEQ v3.0 at survey level. TCRdb keeps only in-frame clones here, not all; method: immunoSEQ multiplex PCR. The table lists 15,000 to 20,000 clones, 65% to 85% of them singletons, with roughly 8% in the top ten. The origin of this receptor is a man younger than 35 with HIV. The chain recombines TRBV7-9 with TRBJ1-1; D is uncertain. The sequencing used unsorted PBMCs, collected 0.9 years after starting antiretroviral therapy. CDR3 bases: TGTGCCAGCAGCGTTTTTGAAGAGAACACTGAAGCTTTCTTT. It translates to CASSVFEENTEAFF.